This T cell receptor beta chain was found in a study of T cells after yellow fever vaccination. Notes on the study in general: CD4 and CD8 compartments shared a small share of clonotypes, likely from convergent recombination.

This clonotype showed up many times. The antigen is not known. 5'RACE template switching generated TCR cDNA, adding a universal primer site and UMIs. TCRdb re-derived calls from the 5' RACE reads in MiXCR, one entry per CDR3 protein. The repertoire holds approximately 110,000 distinct CDR3 sequences, under 8% seen once, with nearly 2.5% in the top ten. The starting material was CD4+ T cells sorted from PBMCs, obtained 10 days after the first yellow fever vaccination. This clonotype was sampled from a man aged 18 to 30 who received the YFV17D yellow fever vaccine.

CDR3 DNA: TGTGCCAGCAGTTACACCCTACTAGAACCCATTCAGTACTTC. Its translation is CASSYTLLEPIQYF. The rearrangement uses TRBV6-5 and TRBJ2-4; D is perhaps TRBD2 (5 bases). The germline CDR1 and CDR2 sequences are MNHEY and SVGAGI. Between the trimmed V and J ends, which lost 2 bases and 9 bases, there was a span of 14 bases. This CDR3 contains 14 residues.